This TCR beta chain was sequenced for a study of T-cell memory formation after mild COVID-19 (dated by TCRdb to about 2021). For context, the study as a whole: Most TCR sequence clusters were specific to one of the two donors. In two donors, T-cell clones that expanded and contracted after mild COVID-19 were followed by sequencing TCRalpha and TCRbeta repertoires longitudinally. The cohort was made up of two young adult volunteers, one female and one male, who were previously healthy.

Ficoll-Paque density gradient centrifugation was used to isolate PBMCs. For this clonotype: Which antigen it targets is not known. There are no base qualities to consult, and no much larger clone falls within one base.

Sequenced using an Illumina NovaSeq 6000. TCRalpha and TCRbeta cDNA libraries were constructed by 5'RACE with constant-segment primers, with sample barcodes and unique molecular identifiers being introduced. Trizol reagent was used to extract RNA from every sample. Library amplification was performed in two PCR steps, and a second sample barcode and Illumina TruSeq adapters were introduced in the second step. The libraries were sequenced on an Illumina NovaSeq using 2 x 150 bp paired-end reads. The study's own analysis went as follows. With migec v1.2.7, reads were demultiplexed and then collapsed into UMI-guided consensus sequences. Using mixcr v2.1.11, UMI consensuses were aligned to TRA and TRB V and J templates and then assembled into clonotypes. A clonotype was counted as expanded or contracted only when both edgeR and NoisET called the clonotype significant, with the noise models trained on biological replicates. edgeR calls used a false discovery rate-adjusted p below 0.01 and a log2 fold-change threshold of 1. As an exploratory analysis of dynamics, PCA with hierarchical clustering was applied to max-normalized trajectories of the 1000 most abundant clonotypes. Each responding clone was given a CD4 or CD8 phenotype based on the CD4+ and CD8+ repertoires, which had been sequenced separately. The raw public data were reprocessed by TCRdb itself: fastp quality trimming at Q25, MiXCR clonotype calling, in-frame beta chains only. Rows with one shared CDR3 protein collapse into an entry with the most common genes and DNA. The V and J calls shown here were made by TCRdb, not taken from the authors' results. Across this sample there are 190,000 or so distinct CDR3 sequences, with around a fifth seen only once. The ten top clones hold 20% to 25% of the sample.

What the research found in general, with its limitations: Contracting CD4+ clones turned up mainly in the CM and EM memory subsets, whereas EMRA was where CD8+ clones were enriched. The detection of some responding clones in pre-infection memory suggests that pre-existing cross-reactive memory T cells joined the SARS-CoV-2 response. From day 15 to 85, contracting clones showed balanced CD4/CD8 phenotypes, whereas a second wave of clones that expanded from day 15 to 37 leaned towards CD4+. SARS-CoV-2 specificity was not confirmed for the second-wave clones peaking on day 37. Only a couple of mild cases were covered by the study, and larger cohorts that include severe cases with pre-infection samples were considered necessary.

Trimming takes 6 bases from V and 2 bases from J, and the germline ends sit 11 bases apart. There are 13 amino acids in the CDR3, from cysteine to phenylalanine inclusive. Left in the record is the CDR3 DNA by itself, 39 bases read in frame from the first base. The sample consisted of PBMCs or a T cell subset sorted from them (not recorded which). The chain is encoded by TRBV12-3 or TRBV12-4 joined to TRBJ2-7; a confident D gene designation cannot be given. The sequence was collected from an adult woman who had mild COVID-19 (a few samples of this study predate the infection). The sample titles of this study are shuffled in the database, so cell type and time point are left out; the donor was told from shared clones. The CDR3 is CASREGFAYEQYF. Read as DNA, the sequence is TGTGCCAGCAGGGAAGGATTCGCCTACGAGCAGTACTTC.